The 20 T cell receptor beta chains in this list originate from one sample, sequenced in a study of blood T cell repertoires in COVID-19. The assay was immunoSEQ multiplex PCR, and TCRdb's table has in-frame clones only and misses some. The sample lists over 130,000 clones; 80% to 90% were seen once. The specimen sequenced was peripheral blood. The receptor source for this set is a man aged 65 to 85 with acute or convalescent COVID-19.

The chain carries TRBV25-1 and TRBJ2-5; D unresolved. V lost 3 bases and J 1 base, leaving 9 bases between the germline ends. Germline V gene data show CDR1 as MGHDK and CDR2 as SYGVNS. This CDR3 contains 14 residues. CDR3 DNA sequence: TGTGCCAGCAGTGACGCGATAATCCAAGAGACCCAGTACTTC. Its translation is CASSDAIIQETQYF.

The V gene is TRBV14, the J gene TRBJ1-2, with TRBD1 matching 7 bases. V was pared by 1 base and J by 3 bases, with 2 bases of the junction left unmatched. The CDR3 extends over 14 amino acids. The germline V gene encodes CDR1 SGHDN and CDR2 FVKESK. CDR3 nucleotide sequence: TGTGCCAGCAGCCAAGGGACAGGCCACTATGGCTACACCTTC. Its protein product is CASSQGTGHYGYTF.

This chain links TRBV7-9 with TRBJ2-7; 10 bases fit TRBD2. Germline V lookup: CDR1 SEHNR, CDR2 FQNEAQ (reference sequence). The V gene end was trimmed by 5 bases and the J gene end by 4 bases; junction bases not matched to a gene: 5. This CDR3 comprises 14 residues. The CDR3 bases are TGTGCCAGCAGCCCTGGACTAGCGGTGTACGAGCAGTACTTC. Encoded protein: CASSPGLAVYEQYF.

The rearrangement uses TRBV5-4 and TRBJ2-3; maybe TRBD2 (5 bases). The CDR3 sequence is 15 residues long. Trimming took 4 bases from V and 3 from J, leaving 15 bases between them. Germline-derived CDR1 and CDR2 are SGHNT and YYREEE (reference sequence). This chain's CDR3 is CASSPAGGRTDTQYF. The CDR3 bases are TGTGCCAGCAGCCCTGCCGGAGGAAGAACAGATACGCAGTATTTT.

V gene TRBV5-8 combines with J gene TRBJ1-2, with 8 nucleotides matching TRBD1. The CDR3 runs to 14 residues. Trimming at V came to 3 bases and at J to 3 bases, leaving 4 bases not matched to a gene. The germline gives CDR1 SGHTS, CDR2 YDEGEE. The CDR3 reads CASSYGQGYYGYTF. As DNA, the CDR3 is TGTGCCAGCAGCTATGGACAGGGTTACTATGGCTACACCTTC.

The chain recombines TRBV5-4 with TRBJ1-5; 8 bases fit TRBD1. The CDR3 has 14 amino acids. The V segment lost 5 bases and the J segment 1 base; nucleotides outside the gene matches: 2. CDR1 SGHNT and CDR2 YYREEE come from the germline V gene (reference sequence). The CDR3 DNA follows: TGTGCCAGCAGTCGGACAGGGAGCAATCAGCCCCAGCATTTT. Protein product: CASSRTGSNQPQHF.

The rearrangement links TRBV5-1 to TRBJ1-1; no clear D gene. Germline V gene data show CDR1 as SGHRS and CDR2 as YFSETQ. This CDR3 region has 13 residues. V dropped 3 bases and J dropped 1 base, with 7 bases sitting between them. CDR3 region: CASSSRGNTEAFF. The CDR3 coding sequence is TGCGCCAGCAGCTCCCGAGGGAACACTGAAGCTTTCTTT.

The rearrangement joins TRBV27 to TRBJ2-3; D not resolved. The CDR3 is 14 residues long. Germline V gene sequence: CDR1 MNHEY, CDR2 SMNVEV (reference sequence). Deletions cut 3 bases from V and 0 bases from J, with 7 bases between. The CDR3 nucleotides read TGTGCCAGCAGTTTTCAGACTAGCACAGATACGCAGTATTTT. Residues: CASSFQTSTDTQYF.

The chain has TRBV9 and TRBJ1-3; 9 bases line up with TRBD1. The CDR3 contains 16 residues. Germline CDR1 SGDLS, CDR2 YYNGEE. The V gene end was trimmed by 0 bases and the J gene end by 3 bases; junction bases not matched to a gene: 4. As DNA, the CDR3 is TGTGCCAGCAGCGTAGACAGGGGGCAGTTTGGAAACACCATATATTTT. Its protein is CASSVDRGQFGNTIYF.

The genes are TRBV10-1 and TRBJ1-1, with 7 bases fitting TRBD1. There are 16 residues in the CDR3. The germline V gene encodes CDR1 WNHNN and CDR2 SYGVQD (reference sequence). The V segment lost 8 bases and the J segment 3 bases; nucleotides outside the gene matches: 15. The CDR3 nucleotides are TGCGCCAGCGGAAAACGACAGGGTTTGGGGTACACTGAAGCTTTCTTT. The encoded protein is CASGKRQGLGYTEAFF.

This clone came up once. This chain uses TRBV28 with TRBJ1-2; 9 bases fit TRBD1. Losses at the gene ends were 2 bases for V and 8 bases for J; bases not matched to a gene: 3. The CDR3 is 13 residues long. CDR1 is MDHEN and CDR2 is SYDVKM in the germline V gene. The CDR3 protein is CASSLGQGPGYTF. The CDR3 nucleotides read TGTGCCAGCAGTTTAGGACAGGGGCCCGGCTACACCTTC.

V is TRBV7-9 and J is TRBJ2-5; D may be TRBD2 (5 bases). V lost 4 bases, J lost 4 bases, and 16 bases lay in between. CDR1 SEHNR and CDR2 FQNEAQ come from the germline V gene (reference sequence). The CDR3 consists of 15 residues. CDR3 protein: CASSSLARSLETQYF. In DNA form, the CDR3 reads TGTGCCAGCAGCTCGCTAGCTCGAAGCCTAGAGACCCAGTACTTC.

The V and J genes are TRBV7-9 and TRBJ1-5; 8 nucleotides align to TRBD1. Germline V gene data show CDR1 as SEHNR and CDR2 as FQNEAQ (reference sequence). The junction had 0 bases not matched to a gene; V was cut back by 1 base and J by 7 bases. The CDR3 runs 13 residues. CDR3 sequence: CASSLDRGQPQHF. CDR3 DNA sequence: TGTGCCAGCAGCTTAGACAGGGGGCAGCCCCAGCATTTT.

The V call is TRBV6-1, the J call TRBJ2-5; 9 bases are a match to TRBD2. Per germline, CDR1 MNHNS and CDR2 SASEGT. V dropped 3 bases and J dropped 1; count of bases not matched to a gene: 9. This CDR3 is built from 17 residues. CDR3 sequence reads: CASSEWASGTLQETQYF. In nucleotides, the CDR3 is TGTGCCAGCAGTGAGTGGGCTAGCGGGACCCTCCAAGAGACCCAGTACTTC.

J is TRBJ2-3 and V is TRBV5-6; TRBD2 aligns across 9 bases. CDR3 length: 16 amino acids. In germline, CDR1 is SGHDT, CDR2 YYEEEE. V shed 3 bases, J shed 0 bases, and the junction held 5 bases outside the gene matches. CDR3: CASSWAGGPSTDTQYF. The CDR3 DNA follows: TGTGCCAGCAGCTGGGCGGGAGGGCCAAGCACAGATACGCAGTATTTT.

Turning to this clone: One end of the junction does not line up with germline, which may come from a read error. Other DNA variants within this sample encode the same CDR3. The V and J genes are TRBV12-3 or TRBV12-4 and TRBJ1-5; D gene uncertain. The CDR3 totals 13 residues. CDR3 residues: CASSLVEGQPQHF. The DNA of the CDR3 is TGTGCCAGCAGTTTAGTTGAGGGTCAGCCTCAGCATTTT.

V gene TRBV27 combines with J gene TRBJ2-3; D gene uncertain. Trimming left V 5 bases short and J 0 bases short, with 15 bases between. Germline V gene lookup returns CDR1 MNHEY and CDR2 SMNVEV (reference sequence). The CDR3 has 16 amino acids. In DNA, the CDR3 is TGTGCCAGCAGTCCCTTTATGGGCGCTAGCACAGATACGCAGTATTTT. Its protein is CASSPFMGASTDTQYF.

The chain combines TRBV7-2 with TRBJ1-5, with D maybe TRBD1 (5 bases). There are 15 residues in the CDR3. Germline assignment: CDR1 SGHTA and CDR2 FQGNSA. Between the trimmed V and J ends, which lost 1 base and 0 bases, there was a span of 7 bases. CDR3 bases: TGTGCCAGCAGCTTAGTTACAGGTAGCAATCAGCCCCAGCATTTT. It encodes CASSLVTGSNQPQHF.

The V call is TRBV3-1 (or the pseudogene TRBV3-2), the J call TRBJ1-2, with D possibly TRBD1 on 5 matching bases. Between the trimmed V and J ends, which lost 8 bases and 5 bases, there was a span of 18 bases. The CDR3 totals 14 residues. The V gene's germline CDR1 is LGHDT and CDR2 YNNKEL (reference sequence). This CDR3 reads CASARADTFYGYTF. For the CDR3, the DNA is TGTGCCAGCGCCAGGGCCGACACCTTTTATGGCTACACCTTC.

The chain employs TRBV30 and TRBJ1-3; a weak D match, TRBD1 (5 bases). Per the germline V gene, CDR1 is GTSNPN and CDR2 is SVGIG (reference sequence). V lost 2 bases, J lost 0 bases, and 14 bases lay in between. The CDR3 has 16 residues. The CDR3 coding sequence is TGTGCCTGGAGTAGGGGTAACATTGGCTCTGGAAACACCATATATTTT. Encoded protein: CAWSRGNIGSGNTIYF.